This record covers a single T cell receptor (beta chain). Its antigen is currently unknown. This record belongs to a study of cytomegalovirus exposure and HLA in healthy donors. This PCR relied on a set of 60 Vbeta primers and 13 Jbeta primers. The repertoire was sequenced with immunoSEQ multiplex PCR; TCRdb's copy has only in-frame clones and lacks some. The repertoire holds more than 150,000 clones, with around 80% as singletons. Trimming removed 5 bases from V and 2 bases from J, with 6 bases in between. Germline V gene data show CDR1 as MNHNY and CDR2 as SVGAGI (reference sequence). The CDR3 runs to 12 residues. Regarding the study as a whole: Roughly uniform depth of sequencing across donors was assumed in presence/absence analyses.

The rearrangement uses TRBV6-6 and TRBJ2-5, with D perhaps matching TRBD2 (5 bases). Material: PBMCs. The receptor's source is a woman between 45 and 60 years old in good health and CMV-seropositive. CDR3 amino acids: CASSPGQETQYF. CDR3 nucleotide sequence: TGTGCCAGCAGTCCGGGACAAGAGACCCAGTACTTC.